The 3 T cell receptor beta chains below all came from one sample that was sequenced in a study of neoadjuvant anti-PD-1 for oral cavity cancer. The repertoire was sequenced with immunoSEQ multiplex PCR; TCRdb's copy has only in-frame clones and lacks some. The sample has about 17,000 clones; roughly 70% are singletons. This sample comprised PBMCs, obtained before nivolumab (anti-PD-1) treatment. Every receptor here comes from a person between 40 and 85 years old with oral cavity squamous cell carcinoma.

The gene calls are TRBV4-2 and TRBJ2-4; 12 bases match TRBD2. The CDR3 consists of 16 residues. Losses at the gene ends were 0 bases for V and 7 bases for J; bases not matched to a gene: 4. Germline V gene lookup returns CDR1 LGHNA and CDR2 YNFKEQ. The CDR3 protein is CASSQDWTSGTNIQYF. In DNA form, the CDR3 reads TGTGCCAGCAGCCAAGATTGGACTAGCGGGACGAACATTCAGTACTTC.

This clone turned up a few times. The DNA of the CDR3 is TGTGCCAGCAGCCCCCTGCTAAGTTCCCGTGATACGCAGTATTTT. It is translated as CASSPLLSSRDTQYF. The V gene is TRBV9, the J gene TRBJ2-3; D is uncertain. This CDR3 comprises 15 residues. The germline V and J ends were trimmed by 4 bases and 6 bases, with 18 bases remaining between them. Germline assignment: CDR1 SGDLS and CDR2 YYNGEE.

The rearrangement uses TRBV7-8 and TRBJ2-7, with 10 nucleotides matching TRBD2. J was trimmed by 3 bases and V by 5 bases; bases with no gene match: 7. Germline V gene sequence: CDR1 SGHVS, CDR2 FQNEAQ. The CDR3 runs to 15 residues. The CDR3 loop reads CASSAGLAVDYEQYF. The CDR3 DNA reads as TGTGCCAGCAGCGCTGGACTAGCGGTGGACTACGAGCAGTACTTC.